This T cell receptor (beta chain) stems from a study of blood T cells in healthy people across ages. Researchers report isolating at least 7 million PBMCs per sample. Using a J-beta primer mix together with a sample-barcoded 5' primer, a second PCR was run for roughly 6 to 12 cycles. The template-switch adaptor was a 5' adaptor with 12 random nucleotides. It tagged each cDNA molecule. From each sample, at least 3 million paired-end reads containing CDR3 were obtained. Using its own MiXCR run on the 5' RACE reads, TCRdb lists one record per CDR3 protein. The table lists roughly 2 million distinct CDR3 sequences, just under 50% of them singletons, with more than 2% in the top ten. With V trimmed by 3 bases and J by 8 bases, 15 bases remained unmatched. The CDR3 sequence is 15 residues long. The V gene's germline CDR1 is DFQATT and CDR2 SNEGSKA (reference sequence).

This TCR derives from a woman aged 40 to 50 in good health. The sample consisted of blood. The rearrangement uses TRBV20-1 and TRBJ1-2; 7 nucleotides align to TRBD1. DNA of the CDR3: TGCAGTGCTAGTCCCGGGACAGCCATCACAGGAGGCTACACCTTC. The encoded protein is CSASPGTAITGGYTF.